These 28 T cell receptor beta chains came from one sample sequenced in a study of blood T cell repertoires in COVID-19. Some clones are missing from TCRdb's copy, which holds only in-frame ones; the method was immunoSEQ multiplex PCR. The repertoire includes over 100,000 clones, about 91% of them detected once, and around a tenth sits in the top ten. The specimen sequenced was peripheral blood. These receptors all stem from a man in his fifties with acute or convalescent COVID-19.

The sample holds one count of this clone. This rearrangement joins TRBV29-1 to TRBJ1-2; D unclear. Between the trimmed V and J ends, which lost 1 base and 4 bases, there was a span of 7 bases. CDR1 is SQVTM and CDR2 is ANQGSEA in the germline V gene. This CDR3 spans 12 amino acids. The CDR3 here is CSVEGGGYGYTF. CDR3 coding DNA: TGCAGCGTTGAAGGGGGAGGCTATGGCTACACCTTC.

The rearrangement links TRBV5-1 to TRBJ2-7, with D possibly being TRBD1 (7 bases). Germline V gene data show CDR1 as SGHRS and CDR2 as YFSETQ. The CDR3 has 15 residues. Deletions cut 6 bases from V and 2 bases from J, with 18 bases between. Here the CDR3 reads CASTPRTGGAYEQYF. As DNA, the CDR3 is TGCGCCAGCACGCCCCGGACAGGCGGGGCCTACGAGCAGTACTTC. The full variable domain, rest sourced from reference TRBV5-1 and TRBJ2-7, is KAGVTQTPRYLIKTRGQQVTLSCSPISGHRSVSWYQQTPGQGLQFLFEYFSETQRNKGNFPGRFSGRQFSNSRSEMNVSTLELGDSALYLCASTPRTGGAYEQYFGPGTRLTVT.

V is TRBV5-1 and J is TRBJ2-3; 8 bases map to TRBD2. After removal of 2 bases from V and 2 bases from J, the junction contained 7 bases not matched to a gene. This CDR3 is built from 16 residues. Germline V gene lookup returns CDR1 SGHRS and CDR2 YFSETQ. CDR3 nucleotide sequence: TGCGCCAGCAGCTTCACGGGACTAGGGAACACAGATACGCAGTATTTT. This codes for CASSFTGLGNTDTQYF. Using reference TRBV5-1 and TRBJ2-3 for the parts outside the CDR3, the full variable domain is KAGVTQTPRYLIKTRGQQVTLSCSPISGHRSVSWYQQTPGQGLQFLFEYFSETQRNKGNFPGRFSGRQFSNSRSEMNVSTLELGDSALYLCASSFTGLGNTDTQYFGPGTRLTVL.

The CDR3 DNA follows: TGTGCCAGCTCACCGCTTCCCCAGGGCACAGATACGCAGTATTTT. Translating it yields CASSPLPQGTDTQYF. The chain links TRBV18 to TRBJ2-3; D is unresolved. Germline CDR1 is KGHSH and CDR2 is LQKENI. Trimming took 3 bases from V and 1 from J, leaving 11 bases between them. This CDR3 region has 15 residues.

The chain joins TRBV10-3 to TRBJ2-1, with D maybe TRBD2 (6 bases). Germline-derived CDR1 and CDR2 are ENHRY and SYGVKD. The CDR3 is 13 residues long. The V end lost 8 bases, the J end lost 8 bases, and 16 bases lay between the germline ends. The CDR3, as DNA: TGTGCCATCGGGTCCACTAGCCCGGATGAGCAGTTCTTC. It yields the protein CAIGSTSPDEQFF.

J is TRBJ2-7 and V is TRBV7-2, with D possibly being TRBD2 (6 bases). V gave up 2 bases and J gave up 2 bases, with 10 bases separating them. The CDR3 spans 14 residues. Per the germline V gene, CDR1 is SGHTA and CDR2 is FQGNSA. The CDR3 reads CASSLNGGAYEQYF. CDR3 in DNA: TGTGCCAGCAGCTTAAACGGGGGAGCCTACGAGCAGTACTTC.

The genes are TRBV7-2 and TRBJ2-1, with 11 positions matching TRBD2. V gave up 1 base and J gave up 6 bases; unmatched junction bases: 2. CDR1 is SGHTA and CDR2 is FQGNSA in the germline V gene. The CDR3 is 15 residues long. Written as DNA, the CDR3 is TGTGCCAGCAGCTTAGTTACTAGCGGGAGCAATGAGCAGTTCTTC. Its translation is CASSLVTSGSNEQFF. The whole variable domain, filled in from reference TRBV7-2 and TRBJ2-1, reads GAGVSQSPSNKVTEKGKDVELRCDPISGHTALYWYRQSLGQGLEFLIYFQGNSAPDKSGLPSDRFSAERTGGSVSTLTIQRTQQEDSAVYLCASSLVTSGSNEQFFGPGTRLTVL.

J is TRBJ2-5 and V is TRBV5-1, with TRBD1 identical over 7 bases. The germline CDR1 and CDR2 sequences are SGHRS and YFSETQ. This CDR3 has 14 amino acids. V gave up 4 bases and J gave up 5 bases; unmatched junction bases: 8. The CDR3 loop reads CASSPGTARETQYF. CDR3 nucleotides: TGCGCCAGCAGCCCCGGGACAGCCCGGGAGACCCAGTACTTC.

V gene TRBV18 combines with J gene TRBJ2-1; D is uncertain. Germline lookup yields CDR1 KGHSH and CDR2 LQKENI. This CDR3 is built from 17 residues. Deletions cut 4 bases from V and 1 base from J, with 17 bases between. The CDR3 spells CASSRAGTALSYNEQFF. CDR3 coding DNA: TGTGCCAGCTCACGGGCCGGAACTGCGCTATCCTACAATGAGCAGTTCTTC. Full variable domain (outside the CDR3, taken from reference TRBV18 and TRBJ2-1): NAGVMQNPRHLVRRRGQEARLRCSPMKGHSHVYWYRQLPEEGLKFMVYLQKENIIDESGMPKERFSAEFPKEGPSILRIQQVVRGDSAAYFCASSRAGTALSYNEQFFGPGTRLTVL.

The J gene is TRBJ2-2, the V gene TRBV5-5, with TRBD2 as a possible D gene (5 bases). This CDR3 has 14 residues. Trimming took 2 bases from V and 7 from J, leaving 12 bases between them. Germline V gene lookup returns CDR1 SGHKS and CDR2 YYEKEE (reference sequence). This CDR3 is CASSLEGSIGELFF. The DNA of the CDR3 is TGTGCCAGCAGCTTAGAGGGAAGCATCGGGGAGCTGTTTTTT.

The rearrangement joins TRBV4-1 to TRBJ2-3; no firm D call. The germline V gene encodes CDR1 MGHRA and CDR2 YSYEKL. With 3 bases removed from V and 2 bases from J, the gap between germline ends came to 21 bases. This CDR3 has 18 amino acids. Here the CDR3 reads CASSQADWPASPTDTQYF. DNA of the CDR3: TGCGCCAGCAGCCAGGCCGACTGGCCAGCTTCCCCCACAGATACGCAGTATTTT.

The V gene is TRBV2, the J gene TRBJ1-2, with 7 bases aligning to TRBD1. The CDR3 totals 14 residues. J was trimmed by 0 bases and V by 9 bases; bases with no gene match: 7. CDR1 SNHLY and CDR2 FYNNEI come from the germline V gene. CDR3: CASYRQGANYGYTF. The CDR3 DNA follows: TGTGCCAGTTATAGACAGGGAGCTAACTATGGCTACACCTTC. The full variable domain, completed using reference TRBV2 and TRBJ1-2, is EPEVTQTPSHQVTQMGQEVILRCVPISNHLYFYWYRQILGQKVEFLVSFYNNEISEKSEIFDDQFSVERPDGSNFTLKIRSTKLEDSAMYFCASYRQGANYGYTFGSGTRLTVV.

The V gene is TRBV7-9, the J gene TRBJ1-5; D ambiguous. Germline V gene lookup returns CDR1 SEHNR and CDR2 FQNEAQ (reference sequence). Trimming stripped 4 bases from V and 7 bases from J, with 11 bases between. The CDR3 totals 13 residues. CDR3: CASSSTGGQPQHF. The CDR3 region has the DNA TGTGCCAGCAGCTCGACGGGTGGGCAGCCCCAGCATTTT. The variable domain in full, completed from reference TRBV7-9 and TRBJ1-5, reads DTGVSQNPRHKITKRGQNVTFRCDPISEHNRLYWYRQTLGQGPEFLTYFQNEAQLEKSRLLSDRFSAERPKGSFSTLEIQRTEQGDSAMYLCASSSTGGQPQHFGDGTRLSIL.

The rearrangement links TRBV5-5 to TRBJ2-2, with 7 nucleotides matching TRBD1. Germline trimming cut 4 bases from V and 0 bases from J; bases unmatched to any gene: 6. Germline V CDR1 and CDR2: SGHKS, YYEKEE (reference sequence). The CDR3 sequence is 16 residues long. CDR3 nucleotide sequence: TGTGCCAGCAGCCCGAGGGGACAGTCGAACACCGGGGAGCTGTTTTTT. Translation gives CASSPRGQSNTGELFF.

This clone has a single count. The J gene is TRBJ1-1, the V gene TRBV19; no clear D. Trimming removed 5 bases from V and 5 bases from J, with 12 bases in between. Per the germline V gene, CDR1 is LNHDA and CDR2 is SQIVND (reference sequence). CDR3 length: 13 residues. The CDR3 region is CASSWFGETEAFF. The CDR3 DNA is TGTGCCAGTAGTTGGTTTGGGGAGACTGAAGCTTTCTTT.

The J gene is TRBJ1-5, the V gene TRBV2; no clear D gene. CDR1 is SNHLY and CDR2 is FYNNEI in the germline V gene. CDR3 size: 12 residues. V lost 8 bases to trimming and J lost 7 bases, with 12 bases between them. The CDR3 DNA sequence: TGTGCCAGCGGGGAGGTAGTCCAGCCCCAGCATTTT. It encodes CASGEVVQPQHF.

The V gene is TRBV5-1, the J gene TRBJ1-1; D unresolved. The CDR3 is 14 residues long. Between the trimmed V and J ends, which lost 4 bases and 5 bases, there was a span of 15 bases. Germline V gene sequence: CDR1 SGHRS, CDR2 YFSETQ. The CDR3 DNA reads TGCGCCAGCAGCCCGGGAGACTCCCAAACTGAAGCTTTCTTT. Translated: CASSPGDSQTEAFF.

The chain combines TRBV5-5 with TRBJ2-3; D gene unclear. The CDR3 has 14 amino acids. V dropped 3 bases and J dropped 4 bases, with 12 bases sitting between them. Germline assignment: CDR1 SGHKS and CDR2 YYEKEE (reference sequence). The CDR3 DNA is TGTGCCAGCAGCTCCGCTGAGAGTGCAGATACGCAGTATTTT. Translation gives CASSSAESADTQYF.

This sequence joins TRBV20-1 and TRBJ2-3; no definite D call. This CDR3 contains 11 residues. Trimming removed 6 bases at V and 5 bases at J, with 9 bases between. CDR1 DFQATT and CDR2 SNEGSKA come from the germline V gene (reference sequence). This CDR3 is CSARSGDTQYF. In nucleotides, the CDR3 is TGCAGTGCCAGGTCAGGAGATACGCAGTATTTT.

The chain couples TRBV12-3 or TRBV12-4 to TRBJ2-2; D gene uncertain. CDR3 length: 11 residues. V lost 3 bases and J 8 bases, leaving 4 bases between the germline ends. CDR3 in DNA: TGTGCCAGCAGTTTCTCTGGGGAGCTGTTTTTT. It specifies CASSFSGELFF.

The V call is TRBV19, the J call TRBJ2-3; D possibly corresponds to TRBD2 (6 bases). The CDR3 covers 16 residues. Trimming took 6 bases from V and 0 from J, leaving 16 bases between them. Germline V gives CDR1 LNHDA, CDR2 SQIVND (reference sequence). CDR3 amino acids: CASSPPGGLSTDTQYF. CDR3 bases: TGTGCCAGTAGCCCCCCCGGGGGACTTAGCACAGATACGCAGTATTTT.

The J gene is TRBJ2-7, the V gene TRBV28; D is unresolved. The V end lost 3 bases, the J end lost 1 base, and 10 bases lay between the germline ends. The CDR3 totals 14 residues. The germline gives CDR1 MDHEN, CDR2 SYDVKM. The CDR3 sequence: CASSFYSSSYEQYF. CDR3 nucleotide sequence: TGTGCCAGCAGTTTTTATTCTTCGTCCTACGAGCAGTACTTC.

This clone was recorded once. The rearrangement links TRBV28 to TRBJ1-4; 8 bases map to TRBD1. Germline CDR1 reads MDHEN; CDR2 reads SYDVKM. The CDR3 runs 14 residues. The V segment lost 4 bases and the J segment 4 bases; nucleotides outside the gene matches: 2. Here the CDR3 DNA reads TGTGCCAGCAGTTCAGGGGGCCTTAATGAAAAACTGTTTTTT. Protein product: CASSSGGLNEKLFF.

The genes are TRBV4-1 and TRBJ2-3; 8 positions agree with TRBD2. This CDR3 region has 16 residues. The junction had 7 bases not matched to a gene; V was cut back by 1 base and J by 4 bases. Germline V gene sequence: CDR1 MGHRA, CDR2 YSYEKL. CDR3 in amino acids: CASSQAAGRASDTQYF. CDR3 DNA: TGCGCCAGCAGCCAAGCAGCCGGGAGGGCGTCAGATACGCAGTATTTT.

This clone was counted only a few times. The chain links TRBV5-1 to TRBJ1-3; possibly TRBD1 for D (6 bases). The CDR3 has 15 residues. The germline CDR1 and CDR2 sequences are SGHRS and YFSETQ. The V end lost 3 bases, the J end lost 2 bases, and 12 bases lay between the germline ends. CDR3 residues: CASSYAGDAGNTIYF. CDR3 nucleotide sequence: TGCGCCAGCAGCTACGCAGGGGATGCTGGAAACACCATATATTTT.

This clone occurred once. CDR3 region: CASSLTGGGTEAFF. The CDR3 DNA reads as TGTGCCAGCAGCTTAACCGGGGGGGGCACTGAAGCTTTCTTT. V gene TRBV11-2 combines with J gene TRBJ1-1; possible D gene TRBD1, 5 bases. Trimming removed 2 bases at V and 4 bases at J, with 11 bases between. The CDR3 totals 14 residues. Germline-derived CDR1 and CDR2 are SGHAT and FQNNGV.

The chain links TRBV5-4 to TRBJ2-1, with D possibly being TRBD1 (6 bases). Trimming removed 4 bases from V and 6 bases from J, with 17 bases in between. Germline V gives CDR1 SGHNT, CDR2 YYREEE (reference sequence). This CDR3 has 15 residues. The CDR3 is CASSPTSGQTNEQFF. CDR3 nucleotide sequence: TGTGCCAGCAGCCCCACCTCCGGACAGACCAATGAGCAGTTCTTC.

The CDR3 region is CASSQSRGGHGYTF. CDR3 coding DNA: TGTGCCAGCAGCCAAAGTCGGGGAGGACATGGCTACACCTTC. The V and J genes are TRBV14 and TRBJ1-2; D uncertain. This CDR3 spans 14 amino acids. CDR1 is SGHDN and CDR2 is FVKESK in the germline V gene. Trimming cost V 2 bases and J 6 bases, with 13 bases left between them.